Below are 14 T cell receptor beta chains sequenced from a single sample in a study of shared clonotypes between healthy human individuals. TCRdb's copy holds only in-frame clones and misses some; the assay was immunoSEQ multiplex PCR. The sample carries approximately 2,300,000 clones, 85% to 95% recorded once. Sequenced input: naive CD4+ T cells from PBMCs. Subset indicated: CD45RA+ positively selected. The receptors here all came from a man between 18 and 29 years old in good health. Some clones in this sample may be carry-over from other donors' samples.

The chain couples TRBV6-1 to TRBJ2-5; 10 bases line up with TRBD1. J was trimmed by 0 bases and V by 5 bases; bases with no gene match: 3. Per the germline V gene, CDR1 is MNHNS and CDR2 is SASEGT. This CDR3 has 15 residues. The CDR3 sequence is CASSPGQGYQETQYF. As DNA, the CDR3 is TGTGCCAGCAGTCCGGGACAGGGGTACCAAGAGACCCAGTACTTC.

The chain is built from TRBV6-5 and TRBJ1-5; possibly TRBD1 for D (5 bases). Trimming pared 6 bases from V and 4 bases from J, leaving 10 bases between. The germline V gene encodes CDR1 MNHEY and CDR2 SVGAGI. The CDR3 has 13 residues. CDR3: CASSLQVNQPQHF. CDR3 DNA sequence: TGTGCCAGCAGCCTACAGGTTAATCAGCCCCAGCATTTT.

J is TRBJ2-7 and V is TRBV30, with no clear D. The CDR3 totals 13 residues. V was shortened by 0 bases and J by 5 bases, with 11 bases between the two germline ends. CDR1 is GTSNPN and CDR2 is SVGIG in the germline V gene (reference sequence). CDR3 in amino acids: CAWSVNPSHEQYF. In DNA form, the CDR3 reads TGTGCCTGGAGTGTAAACCCTAGTCACGAGCAGTACTTC.

The V and J genes are TRBV28 and TRBJ2-7; D perhaps matches TRBD2 (5 bases). The germline V and J ends were trimmed by 5 bases and 1 base, with 18 bases remaining between them. This CDR3 is 16 amino acids long. Germline V gene sequence: CDR1 MDHEN, CDR2 SYDVKM. CDR3 loop: CASSPLPFGVSYEQYF. CDR3 coding DNA: TGTGCCAGCAGTCCCCTCCCTTTCGGGGTTTCCTACGAGCAGTACTTC. Full variable domain (outside the CDR3, taken from reference TRBV28 and TRBJ2-7): DVKVTQSSRYLVKRTGEKVFLECVQDMDHENMFWYRQDPGLGLRLIYFSYDVKMKEKGDIPEGYSVSREKKERFSLILESASTNQTSMYLCASSPLPFGVSYEQYFGPGTRLTVT.

This clone was observed a single time. This CDR3 is CASSPDSPSYEQYF. CDR3 sequence (DNA): TGTGCCAGCAGCCCGGACAGCCCCTCCTACGAGCAGTACTTC. V usage is TRBV11-2 and J usage is TRBJ2-7, with D maybe TRBD1 (6 bases). The CDR3 loop spans 14 amino acids. Per germline, CDR1 SGHAT and CDR2 FQNNGV. Trimming cost V 5 bases and J 0 bases, with 11 bases left between them.

This chain uses TRBV5-4 with TRBJ2-3, with TRBD2 matching 10 bases. The ends lost 4 bases at V and 0 bases at J; junction bases unmatched: 2. This CDR3 spans 15 amino acids. The germline gives CDR1 SGHNT, CDR2 YYREEE (reference sequence). The CDR3 nucleotides read TGTGCCAGCAGCCCTAGCGGGGGAAGCACAGATACGCAGTATTTT. This codes for CASSPSGGSTDTQYF.

In this sample, this clone turned up a few times. This chain joins TRBV10-1 and TRBJ2-3; D unresolved. V was trimmed by 4 bases and J by 5 bases, leaving 10 bases between them. The CDR3 runs to 13 residues. Germline V gene lookup returns CDR1 WNHNN and CDR2 SYGVQD (reference sequence). The CDR3 loop reads CASSVRPRDTQYF. The CDR3 bases are TGCGCCAGCAGTGTACGACCCAGAGATACGCAGTATTTT.

This sequence joins TRBV19 and TRBJ1-4; D might be TRBD1 (5 bases). The V end lost 10 bases, the J end lost 8 bases, and 23 bases lay between the germline ends. The CDR3 extends over 15 amino acids. Germline CDR1 LNHDA, CDR2 SQIVND (reference sequence). The CDR3 nucleotides read TGTGCCACCTCGCAAGGGGTCGGCCGAGGGGAAAAACTGTTTTTT. Encoded protein: CATSQGVGRGEKLFF.

This clone was recorded once. This chain links TRBV7-9 with TRBJ2-7; tentatively, D is TRBD2 (6 bases). Per germline, CDR1 SEHNR and CDR2 FQNEAQ (reference sequence). This CDR3 has 14 residues. The ends were cut back, 5 bases at V and 7 bases at J, with 18 bases in the middle. CDR3 in amino acids: CASSPLNGAGEQYF. Here the CDR3 DNA reads TGTGCCAGCAGCCCCCTCAACGGTGCGGGAGAGCAGTACTTC.

The chain links TRBV6-1 to TRBJ1-1, with 8 nucleotides matching TRBD1. Germline V gene data show CDR1 as MNHNS and CDR2 as SASEGT. Losses at the gene ends were 6 bases for V and 6 bases for J; bases not matched to a gene: 12. The CDR3 loop spans 15 amino acids. CDR3 region: CASRGTGQGSPEAFF. CDR3 in DNA: TGTGCCAGCAGGGGGACTGGACAGGGATCCCCTGAAGCTTTCTTT.

This clone was recorded only once. The chain couples TRBV7-3 to TRBJ2-1; 7 bases are a match to TRBD2. CDR1 and CDR2 from the germline V gene are SGHTA and FQGTGA. With V trimmed by 5 bases and J by 3 bases, 4 bases remained unmatched. CDR3 length equals 14 residues. CDR3 amino acids: CASSASGSYNEQFF. For the CDR3, the DNA is TGTGCCAGCAGCGCTAGCGGTAGCTACAATGAGCAGTTCTTC.

The chain uses TRBV28 and TRBJ1-2; D is undetermined. Germline values: CDR1 MDHEN, CDR2 SYDVKM. Trimming cost V 4 bases and J 5 bases, with 8 bases left between them. The CDR3 length is 12 residues. The CDR3 DNA is TGTGCCAGCAGTTGGGAGAAATATGGCTACACCTTC. Its protein product is CASSWEKYGYTF.

The rearrangement joins TRBV5-1 to TRBJ2-1, with 8 bases matching TRBD2. CDR3 length: 18 residues. V dropped 0 bases and J dropped 4; count of bases not matched to a gene: 12. Germline V gene sequence: CDR1 SGHRS, CDR2 YFSETQ. This CDR3 reads CASSLGDWAGGGYNEQFF. The CDR3 nucleotides are TGCGCCAGCAGCTTGGGGGATTGGGCGGGAGGTGGTTACAATGAGCAGTTCTTC.

V and J are TRBV27 and TRBJ2-6; no firm D call. This CDR3 spans 15 amino acids. CDR1 is MNHEY, CDR2 SMNVEV, per germline (reference sequence). Trimming removed 5 bases from V and 1 base from J, with 9 bases in between. As DNA, the CDR3 is TGTGCCAGCAGTACCCAGCTATCTGGGGCCAACGTCCTGACTTTC. Protein product: CASSTQLSGANVLTF.